The 27 T cell receptor beta chains in this list originate from one sample, sequenced in a study of tumor-infiltrating lymphocytes in oesophageal squamous cell carcinoma. TCRdb redid the calling of the PCR reads with MiXCR, one entry per CDR3 protein. The table includes approximately 19,000 distinct CDR3 sequences, roughly 41% detected once. Sequenced: normal esophageal tissue next to the tumor. Source of these receptors: a male donor with esophageal squamous cell carcinoma.

In its sample, this clonotype was seen many times. This chain joins TRBV11-3 and TRBJ1-5; D is uncertain. This CDR3 region has 12 residues. Between the trimmed V and J ends, which lost 5 bases and 7 bases, there was a span of 9 bases. CDR1 is SGHNT and CDR2 is YENEEA in the germline V gene. DNA of the CDR3: TGTGCCAGCAGCAATGTCGGGCAGCCCCAGCATTTT. It specifies CASSNVGQPQHF.

This clonotype was seen a few times. The V and J genes are TRBV6-1 and TRBJ2-6; D is unresolved. Between the trimmed V and J ends, which lost 8 bases and 0 bases, there was a span of 5 bases. The CDR3 consists of 13 residues. Germline CDR1 is MNHNS and CDR2 is SASEGT. The CDR3 region has the DNA TGTGCCAGCGTGTACTCTGGGGCCAACGTCCTGACTTTC. Protein: CASVYSGANVLTF.

This clonotype was detected many times. This rearrangement joins TRBV11-2 to TRBJ2-7; D is perhaps TRBD2 (7 bases). V lost 2 bases to trimming and J lost 3 bases, with 23 bases between them. The CDR3 runs 18 residues. Germline V gives CDR1 SGHAT, CDR2 FQNNGV. Here the CDR3 reads CASSLQKGGGLLHYEQYF. CDR3 in DNA: TGTGCCAGCAGCTTACAAAAAGGGGGGGGACTCCTGCACTACGAGCAGTACTTC.

The chain has TRBV28 and TRBJ2-5; unclear D gene. The J call may be incorrect, as the DNA end agrees better with TRBJ1-1. CDR1 is MDHEN and CDR2 is SYDVKM in the germline V gene. The CDR3 runs to 15 residues. DNA of the CDR3: TGTGCCAGCAGTCTTGATTTTGGGAGGGTAAACGGAGCTTTCTTT. This sequence encodes CASSLDFGRVNGAFF.

This clonotype was seen ten or more times. The chain employs TRBV4-2 and TRBJ2-1, with 10 bases identical to TRBD2. Germline loops: CDR1 LGHNA, CDR2 YNFKEQ. The V segment lost 7 bases and the J segment 7 bases; nucleotides outside the gene matches: 13. This CDR3 comprises 16 residues. CDR3 amino acids: CASTTLAGYSTNEQFF. In nucleotides, the CDR3 is TGTGCCAGCACGACACTAGCGGGGTACTCTACAAATGAGCAGTTCTTC.

The V gene is TRBV18, the J gene TRBJ2-5; 13 bases fit TRBD2. The CDR3 covers 18 residues. V lost 3 bases, J lost 4 bases, and 11 bases stayed unmatched. CDR1 and CDR2 (germline): KGHSH, LQKENI. CDR3 protein: CASSPRTSGSAGVETQYF. The CDR3 region has the DNA TGTGCCAGCTCACCGAGGACTAGCGGGAGCGCTGGGGTAGAGACCCAGTACTTC.

This clonotype has a handful of counts. This chain uses TRBV7-3 with TRBJ2-3, with 11 bases lining up with TRBD2. Germline V lookup: CDR1 SGHTA, CDR2 FQGTGA. With 6 bases clipped from V and 2 bases from J, the junction kept 4 bases outside the gene matches. The CDR3 spans 15 residues. CDR3 sequence reads: CASRNSGRDTDTQYF. Here the CDR3 DNA reads TGTGCCAGCAGGAATAGCGGGAGGGACACAGATACGCAGTATTTT.

This clonotype was seen repeatedly, ten times or more. The J gene is TRBJ1-6, the V gene TRBV2; a weak D match, TRBD1 (6 bases). Trimming left V 0 bases short and J 8 bases short, with 14 bases between. Looked up from germline, CDR1 is SNHLY and CDR2 is FYNNEI. The CDR3 is made up of 16 amino acids. The CDR3 spells CASSEAVGGGDSPLHF. CDR3 DNA: TGTGCCAGCAGTGAAGCAGTGGGGGGCGGGGATTCACCCCTCCACTTT.

The chain couples TRBV5-1 to TRBJ2-1; no firm D call. Germline assignment: CDR1 SGHRS and CDR2 YFSETQ. V lost 0 bases and J lost 8, with 9 bases in between. The CDR3 length is 13 residues. The chain's CDR3 is CASSLALVDEQFF. CDR3 in DNA: TGCGCCAGCAGCTTGGCCTTAGTGGATGAGCAGTTCTTC.

With regard to this clonotype: The CDR3 does not end in the conserved phenylalanine or tryptophan, so this is likely a read error. It is unclear where the CDR3 begins or ends on the DNA, so no DNA is shown, and the CDR3 is as TCRdb lists it. This chain links TRBV7-2 with TRBJ2-6. CDR1 and CDR2 from the germline V gene are SGHTA and FQGNSA. Including both end residues, the CDR3 is 8 amino acids long. CDR3 amino acids: CASSFALS.

This clonotype has just one count. The chain links TRBV7-2 to TRBJ2-1, with 8 bases matching TRBD2. The J call is in doubt because the DNA end fits TRBJ2-5 better. CDR3 length equals 17 residues. The germline gives CDR1 SGHTA, CDR2 FQGNSA. CDR3 nucleotides: TGTGCCAGCAGCTTTCTCACGGGGGGGCTTAAGGGAGAGACCCAGTACTTC. Amino acids: CASSFLTGGLKGETQYF.

This sequence joins TRBV7-2 and TRBJ2-3; D is perhaps TRBD1 or TRBD2 (6 bases each). CDR3 length: 15 residues. CDR1 is SGHTA, CDR2 FQGNSA, per germline. Trimming shortened V by 5 bases and J by 7 bases, and 19 bases separated the two germline ends. This CDR3 reads CASSPSVGGGYTQYF. CDR3 DNA: TGTGCCAGCAGCCCTTCCGTCGGGGGCGGATATACGCAGTATTTT.

This clonotype was recorded at least ten times. V is TRBV7-2 and J is TRBJ2-1; TRBD2 is a possible D gene (6 bases). Germline loops: CDR1 SGHTA, CDR2 FQGNSA. V was clipped by 4 bases and J by 4 bases, with 14 bases between them. The CDR3 sequence is 15 residues long. CDR3 amino acids: CASSSGSGGYNEQFF. The CDR3 DNA sequence: TGTGCCAGCAGCTCCGGGAGCGGTGGATACAATGAGCAGTTCTTC.

The sample holds many counts of this clonotype. The CDR3 region is CAISESGSSYEQYF. In nucleotides, the CDR3 is TGTGCCATCAGTGAATCCGGTAGCTCCTACGAGCAGTACTTC. The rearrangement joins TRBV10-3 to TRBJ2-4, with unresolved D. The DNA end lines up better with TRBJ2-7; the J call may be wrong. Germline V gene sequence: CDR1 ENHRY, CDR2 SYGVKD. There are 14 residues in the CDR3.

This clonotype has more than one count but fewer than ten. CDR3 bases: TGTGCCAGCAGCTTAGCGACAGGGGTAGAGACCCAGTACTTC. Translation: CASSLATGVETQYF. The chain employs TRBV7-6 and TRBJ2-5; TRBD1 matches at 8 bases. V lost 0 bases, J lost 4 bases, and 1 base stayed unmatched. This CDR3 spans 14 amino acids. Germline V gene lookup returns CDR1 SGHVS and CDR2 FNYEAQ.

This clonotype is labeled medium-sized. The V gene is TRBV24-1, the J gene TRBJ2-1; TRBD2 matches at 12 bases. V lost 3 bases, J lost 3 bases, and 8 bases stayed unmatched. The CDR3 has 18 amino acids. The germline CDR1 and CDR2 sequences are KGHDR and SFDVKD. The CDR3 DNA reads as TGTGCCACCAGTGATACTAGCGGGAGGCTACAACGCTACAATGAGCAGTTCTTC. Residues: CATSDTSGRLQRYNEQFF.

The chain employs TRBV12-3 or TRBV12-4 and TRBJ2-3, with 11 bases lining up with TRBD2. This CDR3 region has 16 residues. J lost 4 bases, V lost 7 bases, and 10 bases had no gene match. CDR3 bases: TGTGCCAGCACCGCAAGACTAGCGGGAAGTTCAGATACGCAGTATTTT. The encoded protein is CASTARLAGSSDTQYF.

This clonotype came up a few times. The V gene is TRBV6-8, the J gene TRBJ2-5, with D possibly matching TRBD2 (5 bases). Deletions cut 5 bases from V and 11 bases from J, with 27 bases between. This CDR3 is built from 16 residues. In germline, CDR1 is MNHGY, CDR2 SAAAGT. The CDR3 loop reads CASSPKGAEFNNEQYF. DNA for the CDR3: TGTGCCAGCAGTCCTAAGGGAGCGGAGTTTAACAATGAGCAGTACTTC.

The genes are TRBV7-2 and TRBJ2-3; D may be TRBD1 (5 bases). The DNA matches TRBJ2-7 better at its end, which makes the J call doubtful. Germline V gives CDR1 SGHTA, CDR2 FQGNSA. The length of the CDR3 is 11 residues. CDR3 region: CASSLGGGQYF. CDR3 sequence (DNA): TGTGCCAGCAGCTTAGGGGGCGGGCAGTACTTC.

The chain employs TRBV12-3 or TRBV12-4 and TRBJ1-1; D is perhaps TRBD1 (6 bases). With 10 bases removed from V and 3 bases from J, the gap between germline ends came to 15 bases. The CDR3 is 13 residues long. DNA for the CDR3: TGTGCCAACCAACAGGGATGGGACACTGAAGCTTTCTTT. Translated: CANQQGWDTEAFF.

This clonotype occurred a few times. The V call is TRBV2, the J call TRBJ1-4; no definite D call. The CDR3 has 13 amino acids. Germline assignment: CDR1 SNHLY and CDR2 FYNNEI. Trimming removed 7 bases at V and 5 bases at J, with 11 bases between. The CDR3 is CASTDSRNEKLFF. The CDR3 DNA is TGTGCCAGCACTGATAGCAGAAATGAAAAACTGTTTTTT.

V usage is TRBV23-1 and J usage is TRBJ1-1; D uncertain. Near its end, the DNA agrees better with TRBJ2-7, so the J call may be wrong. TRBV23-1 is an ORF, and what it does is uncertain. CDR3 length: 11 amino acids. For the CDR3, the DNA is TGCGCCAGCCCCGCCTGGCACGAGCAGTACTTC. It yields the protein CASPAWHEQYF.

This clonotype was seen at least ten times. The chain recombines TRBV25-1 with TRBJ2-7; D is unresolved. CDR1 and CDR2 (germline): MGHDK, SYGVNS. CDR3 length: 12 residues. Trimming removed 8 bases at V and 3 bases at J, with 11 bases between. This chain's CDR3 is CASGDKVYEQYF. The CDR3 DNA sequence: TGTGCCAGCGGGGATAAAGTCTACGAGCAGTACTTC.

This clonotype was detected ten times or more. This chain connects TRBV7-3 to TRBJ2-7; TRBD2 aligns across 8 bases. The CDR3 runs to 15 residues. CDR1 and CDR2 from the germline V gene are SGHTA and FQGTGA. With 1 base clipped from V and 7 bases from J, the junction kept 9 bases outside the gene matches. For the CDR3, the DNA is TGTGCCAGCAGCTTAATGACGGGAGGGCCGGGTGAGCAGTACTTC. It is translated as CASSLMTGGPGEQYF.

This clonotype occurred a few times. CDR3 bases: TGTGCCATCAGTGAGTCGGAGGATAGCAATCAGCCCCAGCATTTT. Encoded protein: CAISESEDSNQPQHF. The chain carries TRBV10-3 and TRBJ1-5; no clear D. Trimming shortened V by 0 bases and J by 0 bases, and 6 bases separated the two germline ends. The CDR3 runs to 15 residues. Per germline, CDR1 ENHRY and CDR2 SYGVKD.

This clonotype has a count of ten or more. The rearrangement links TRBV28 to TRBJ1-2; no clear D gene. V was cut by 4 bases and J by 1 base, with 4 bases left in between. This CDR3 contains 12 residues. Germline-derived CDR1 and CDR2 are MDHEN and SYDVKM. The CDR3 nucleotides read TGTGCCAGCAGTTCGGGTAACTATGGCTACACCTTC. It encodes CASSSGNYGYTF.

For this clonotype: A read error may account for a junction end that differs from germline. This chain links TRBV7-2 with TRBJ1-6; TRBD1 is a possible D gene (5 bases). This CDR3 spans 14 amino acids. Per germline, CDR1 SGHTA and CDR2 FQGNSA. Here the CDR3 DNA reads TGTGCCAGCAGCCGCTACAGGAGCTCCTACGAGCAGTACTTT. It codes for CASSRYRSSYEQYF.